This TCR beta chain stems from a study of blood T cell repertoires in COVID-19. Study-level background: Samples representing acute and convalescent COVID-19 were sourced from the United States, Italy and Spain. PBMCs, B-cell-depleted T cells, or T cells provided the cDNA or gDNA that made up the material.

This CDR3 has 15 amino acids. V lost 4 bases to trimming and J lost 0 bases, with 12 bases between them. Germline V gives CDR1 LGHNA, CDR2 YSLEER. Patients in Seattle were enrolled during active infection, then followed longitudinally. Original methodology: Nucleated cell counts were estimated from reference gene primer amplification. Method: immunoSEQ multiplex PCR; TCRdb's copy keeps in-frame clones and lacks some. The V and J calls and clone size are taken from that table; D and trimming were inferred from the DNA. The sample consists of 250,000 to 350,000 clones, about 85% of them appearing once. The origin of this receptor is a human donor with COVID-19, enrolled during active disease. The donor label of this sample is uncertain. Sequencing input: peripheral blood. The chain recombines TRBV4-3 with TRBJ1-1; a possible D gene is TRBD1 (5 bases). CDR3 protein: CASSRTRPMNTEAFF. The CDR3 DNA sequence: TGCGCCAGCAGCCGGACAAGGCCAATGAACACTGAAGCTTTCTTT.